The 2 T cell receptor beta chains below come from one sample, sequenced in a study of control samples from healthy donors and cancer patients (TCRdb year 2020). Libraries were built with the immunoSEQ multiplex PCR assay. TCRdb retrieved this table from immuneACCESS and kept in-frame rearrangements only. Not all clones are present; in checked studies, unresolved V genes account for under half, and no reason is known for the remainder. This sample holds about 170,000 clones; 93% were observed only once. The ten biggest clones cover 4.1% of the sample. Sequencing input: blood. The receptors were gathered from a woman in her sixties in good health.

This sequence joins TRBV5-8 and TRBJ1-5; tentative D call: TRBD1 (6 bases). Germline assignment: CDR1 SGHTS and CDR2 YDEGEE. CDR3 size: 15 residues. With 0 bases removed from V and 2 bases from J, the gap between germline ends came to 9 bases. CDR3 sequence (DNA): TGTGCCAGCAGCTTGGCCGCAGGGGGCAATCAGCCCCAGCATTTT. Encoded protein: CASSLAAGGNQPQHF.

V usage is TRBV25-1 and J usage is TRBJ2-6; D is possibly TRBD1 (6 bases). CDR3 length equals 15 residues. The germline CDR1 and CDR2 sequences are MGHDK and SYGVNS. Trimming removed 4 bases at V and 2 bases at J, with 9 bases between. CDR3 region: CASSATGTGANVLTF. In nucleotides, the CDR3 is TGTGCCAGCAGTGCAACAGGGACTGGGGCCAACGTCCTGACTTTC.